This T cell receptor beta chain was identified during a study of T cells in Graves' hyperthyroidism and ophthalmopathy. Looking at the study overall: Pretreatment peripheral blood was obtained at initial diagnosis.

Germline V gene sequence: CDR1 GTSNPN, CDR2 SVGIG (reference sequence). Trimming shortened V by 5 bases and J by 2 bases, and 13 bases separated the two germline ends. The CDR3 runs to 13 residues. There are many counts of this clonotype. TCR beta CDR3 region amplification was performed from RNA transcripts. TCR CDR3 underwent first-round RT-PCR with the HTBI primer set. TCRdb redid the calling of the multiplex PCR reads with MiXCR, one entry per CDR3 protein. The table lists about 350,000 distinct CDR3 sequences, more than 11% of them singletons. The TCR sequence derives from a woman younger than 45 with Graves' hyperthyroidism. The sequencing input was blood. V is TRBV30 and J is TRBJ2-7, with a weak D call TRBD2 (5 bases). The CDR3 protein is CAWAPGSPYEQYF. CDR3 DNA sequence: TGTGCCTGGGCCCCGGGAAGCCCCTACGAGCAGTACTTC.